What follows describes a single T cell receptor (beta chain). From germline, CDR1 is SNHLY and CDR2 FYNNEI. CDR3 length: 19 residues. Unmatched junction bases numbered 12, after V lost 6 bases and J lost 0 bases. The data derive from a study of CD8+ T cells in alopecia areata. After isolation, RNA underwent reverse transcription to generate cDNA as the sequencing template. Repertoires were generated with immunoSEQ multiplex PCR, while TCRdb's copy carries only in-frame clones and drops some. The table includes 100,000 to 150,000 clones, 47% detected once. Lesional scalp punch biopsies and peripheral blood were collected from alopecia areata patients. Starting from PBMCs, sorting isolated CD4+ and CD8+ T cells.

The J gene is TRBJ1-6, the V gene TRBV2; 9 nucleotides match TRBD1. This TCR was recovered from a human donor with alopecia areata. The sequenced material came from NKG2D-low CD8+ T cells sorted from blood. The CDR3 nucleotides read TGTGCCAGCAGCAAAACCCGGGACAGGGCGAGCTCCTATAATTCACCCCTCCACTTT. This translates into CASSKTRDRASSYNSPLHF.